Described below is a single T cell receptor (beta chain) sequence and its context. No antigen is known for it. The data belong to a study of cytomegalovirus exposure and HLA in healthy donors. Study background: Counted in an early data release were 85 million or so unique TCRs from HLA-typed donors.

The germline V gene has CDR1 SNHLY and CDR2 FYNNEI. The CDR3 length is 16 residues. V was shortened by 7 bases and J by 0 bases, with 13 bases between the two germline ends. Study outcomes and limitations: Three CMV-associated chains proved CMV antigen-specific in vitro. The classifier, whose performance was assessed in both the original and validation cohorts, reportedly diagnosed cytomegalovirus status with high specificity and sensitivity.

This PCR relied on a set of 60 Vbeta primers and 13 Jbeta primers. The table came from immunoSEQ multiplex PCR; TCRdb's copy has only in-frame clones and leaves some out. This sample has about 90,000 clones; about three fifths occur once, and the top ten carry 4.5% to 7%. The sequencing input was PBMCs. The chain combines TRBV2 with TRBJ2-6; no definite D call. This clonotype originated in a woman aged 25 to 45 in good health and CMV-seropositive. DNA for the CDR3: TGTGCCAGCACCGACATATTCACCTCTGGGGCCAACGTCCTGACTTTC. Translating gives CASTDIFTSGANVLTF.